The clone carrying this TCR beta chain turned up a few times. Its matching antigen is unknown. The library labeled individual cDNA molecules by adding unique molecular identifiers to them. TCRdb analysed the RACE reads with MiXCR anew, one entry per CDR3 protein. The table includes 180,000 or so distinct CDR3 sequences, around 30% detected once. These data originate in a study of human T cells and chemical hapten exposure. Looking at the study overall: Patients having alopecia areata, totalis or universalis were mostly female. The study's findings and limits: Among TCRs, those above 1 in 1000 frequency were unaffected by DPC sensitization.

Germline V CDR1 and CDR2: SGHTA, FQGNSA. This CDR3 comprises 14 residues. Trimming stripped 7 bases from V and 5 bases from J, with 18 bases between. Time point: pre-sensitization, week 0. The treatment here: therapeutic diphenylcyclopropenone sensitization with weekly scalp DPC. Each patch test followed a blood draw. V gene TRBV7-2 combines with J gene TRBJ2-7; D remains unclear. The clonotype comes from a young woman with alopecia areata. Some clones in this sample may be carry-over from other donors' samples. The sequences come from whole blood, collected in connection with sensitization to the hapten diphenylcyclopropenone (DPC). CDR3 loop: CASTTPRVGNEQYF. DNA for the CDR3: TGTGCCAGCACTACACCTCGGGTCGGAAACGAGCAGTACTTC.